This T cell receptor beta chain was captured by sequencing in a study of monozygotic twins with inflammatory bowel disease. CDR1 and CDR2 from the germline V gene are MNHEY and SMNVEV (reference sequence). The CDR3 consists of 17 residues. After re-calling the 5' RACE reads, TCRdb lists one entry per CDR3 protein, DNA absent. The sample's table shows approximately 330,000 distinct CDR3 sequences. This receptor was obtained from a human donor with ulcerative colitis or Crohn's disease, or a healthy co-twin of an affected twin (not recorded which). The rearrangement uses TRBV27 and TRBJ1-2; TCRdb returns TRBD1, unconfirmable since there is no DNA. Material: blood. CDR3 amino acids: CASSKNPRTGGIYGYTF.